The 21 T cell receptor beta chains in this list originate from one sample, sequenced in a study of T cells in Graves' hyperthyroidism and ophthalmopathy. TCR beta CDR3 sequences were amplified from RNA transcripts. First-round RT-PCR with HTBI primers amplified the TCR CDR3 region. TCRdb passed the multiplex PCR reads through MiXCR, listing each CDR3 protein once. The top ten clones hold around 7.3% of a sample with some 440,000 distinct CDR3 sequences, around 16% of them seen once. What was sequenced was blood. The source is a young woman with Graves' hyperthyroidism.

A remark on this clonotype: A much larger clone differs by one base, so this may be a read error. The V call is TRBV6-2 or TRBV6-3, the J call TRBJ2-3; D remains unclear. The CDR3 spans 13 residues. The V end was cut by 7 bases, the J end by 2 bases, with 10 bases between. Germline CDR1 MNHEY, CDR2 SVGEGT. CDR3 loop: CASKKTDTDTQYF. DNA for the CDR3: TGTGCCAGCAAAAAGACCGACACAGATACGCAGTATTTT.

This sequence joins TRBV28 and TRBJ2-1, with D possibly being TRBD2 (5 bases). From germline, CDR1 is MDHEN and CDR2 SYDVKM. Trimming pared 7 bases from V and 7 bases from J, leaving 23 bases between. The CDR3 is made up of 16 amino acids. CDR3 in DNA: TGTGCCAGCACCATCTCGGGGTGGGATTTCGGGAATGAGCAGTTCTTC. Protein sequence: CASTISGWDFGNEQFF.

CDR3 DNA sequence: TGTGCCAGCACCCACGGAGAGACCCAGTACTTC. As protein: CASTHGETQYF. This rearrangement joins TRBV6-2 or TRBV6-3 to TRBJ2-5; D not certain. Looked up from germline, CDR1 is MNHEY and CDR2 is SVGEGT. The CDR3 sequence is 11 residues long. V lost 7 bases, J lost 4 bases, and 7 bases lay in between.

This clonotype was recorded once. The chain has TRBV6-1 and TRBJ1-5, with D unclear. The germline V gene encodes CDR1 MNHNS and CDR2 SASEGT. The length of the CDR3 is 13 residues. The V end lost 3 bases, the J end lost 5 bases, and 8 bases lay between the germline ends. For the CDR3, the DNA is TGTGCCAGCAGTGACGGGATAGATCAGCCCCAGCATTTT. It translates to CASSDGIDQPQHF.

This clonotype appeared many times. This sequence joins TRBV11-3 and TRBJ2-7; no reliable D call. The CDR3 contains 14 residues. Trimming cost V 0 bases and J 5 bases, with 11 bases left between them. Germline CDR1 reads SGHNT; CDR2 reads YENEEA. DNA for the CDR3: TGTGCCAGCAGCTTAGAATGGGGTCTCCACGAGCAGTACTTC. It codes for CASSLEWGLHEQYF.

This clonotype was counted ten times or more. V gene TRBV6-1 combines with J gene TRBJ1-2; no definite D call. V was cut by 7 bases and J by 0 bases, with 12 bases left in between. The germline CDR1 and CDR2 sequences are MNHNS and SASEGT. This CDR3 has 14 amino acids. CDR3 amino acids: CASIQGLSNYGYTF. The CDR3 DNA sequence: TGTGCCAGCATCCAAGGACTTTCTAACTATGGCTACACCTTC.

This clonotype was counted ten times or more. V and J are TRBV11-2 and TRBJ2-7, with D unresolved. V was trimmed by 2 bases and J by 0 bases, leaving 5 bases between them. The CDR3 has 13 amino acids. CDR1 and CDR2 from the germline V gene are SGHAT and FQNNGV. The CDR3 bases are TGTGCCAGCAGCTTAAAGCCCTCCTACGAGCAGTACTTC. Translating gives CASSLKPSYEQYF.

The DNA for the CDR3 is TGTGCCAGCAGTTTCCCCCGAGGGAACACTGAAGCTTTCTTT. Its translation: CASSFPRGNTEAFF. This chain connects TRBV12-3 or TRBV12-4 to TRBJ1-1; D is ambiguous. The V end was cut by 3 bases, the J end by 1 base, with 9 bases between. The CDR3 runs 14 residues.

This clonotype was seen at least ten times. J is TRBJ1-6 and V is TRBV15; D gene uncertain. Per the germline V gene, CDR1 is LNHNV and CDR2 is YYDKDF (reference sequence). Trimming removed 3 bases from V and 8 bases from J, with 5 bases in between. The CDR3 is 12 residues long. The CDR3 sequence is CATSRMDSPLHF. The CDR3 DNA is TGTGCCACCAGCAGGATGGATTCACCCCTCCACTTT.

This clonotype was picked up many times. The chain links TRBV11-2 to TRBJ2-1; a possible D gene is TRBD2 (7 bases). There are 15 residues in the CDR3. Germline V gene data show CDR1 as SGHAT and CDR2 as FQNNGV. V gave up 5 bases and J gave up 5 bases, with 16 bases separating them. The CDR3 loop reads CASSRGRGANNEQFF. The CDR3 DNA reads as TGTGCCAGCAGCAGAGGGAGGGGGGCGAACAATGAGCAGTTCTTC. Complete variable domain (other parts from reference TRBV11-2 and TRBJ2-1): EAGVAQSPRYKIIEKRQSVAFWCNPISGHATLYWYQQILGQGPKLLIQFQNNGVVDDSQLPKDRFSAERLKGVDSTLKIQPAKLEDSAVYLCASSRGRGANNEQFFGPGTRLTVL.

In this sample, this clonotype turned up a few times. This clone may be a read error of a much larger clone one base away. The CDR3 is CASSLPPSGGSYNEQFF. The CDR3 DNA is TGCGCCAGCAGCTTGCCACCTAGCGGGGGGTCATACAATGAGCAGTTCTTC. The chain recombines TRBV5-1 with TRBJ2-1; 11 bases line up with TRBD2. V trimming: 1 base; J trimming: 4 bases; junction bases outside the gene matches: 7. The CDR3 runs 17 residues. The germline CDR1 and CDR2 sequences are SGHRS and YFSETQ.

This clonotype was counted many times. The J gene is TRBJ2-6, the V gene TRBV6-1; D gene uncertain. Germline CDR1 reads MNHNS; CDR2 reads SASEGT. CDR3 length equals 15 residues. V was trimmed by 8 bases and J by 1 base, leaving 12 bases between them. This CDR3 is CASCRAASGANVLTF. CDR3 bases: TGTGCCAGCTGTCGGGCTGCGTCTGGGGCCAACGTCCTGACTTTC.

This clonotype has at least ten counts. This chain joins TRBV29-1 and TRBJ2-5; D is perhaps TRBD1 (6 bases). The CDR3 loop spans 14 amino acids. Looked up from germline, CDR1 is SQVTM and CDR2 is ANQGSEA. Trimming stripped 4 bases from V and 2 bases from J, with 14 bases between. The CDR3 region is CSVAGVLLQETQYF. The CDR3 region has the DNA TGCAGCGTTGCAGGGGTCCTCCTTCAAGAGACCCAGTACTTC.

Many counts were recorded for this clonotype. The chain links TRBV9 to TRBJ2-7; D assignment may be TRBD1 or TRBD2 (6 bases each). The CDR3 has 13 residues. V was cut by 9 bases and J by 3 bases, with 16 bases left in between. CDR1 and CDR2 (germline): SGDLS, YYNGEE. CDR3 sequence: CATPPGGCYEQYF. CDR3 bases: TGTGCCACCCCTCCCGGGGGCTGCTACGAGCAGTACTTC.

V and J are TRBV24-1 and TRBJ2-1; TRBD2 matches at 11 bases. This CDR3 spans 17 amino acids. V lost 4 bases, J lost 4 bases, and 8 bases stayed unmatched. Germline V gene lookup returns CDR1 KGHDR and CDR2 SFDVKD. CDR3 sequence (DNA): TGTGCCACCAGTGAGATTACTAGCGGGAGTAGGTACAATGAGCAGTTCTTC. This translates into CATSEITSGSRYNEQFF.

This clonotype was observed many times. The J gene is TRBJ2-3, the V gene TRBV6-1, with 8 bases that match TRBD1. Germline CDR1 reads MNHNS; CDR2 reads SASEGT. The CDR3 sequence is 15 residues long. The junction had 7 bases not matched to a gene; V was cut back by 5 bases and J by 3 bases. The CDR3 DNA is TGTGCCAGCAGTAAGGCGGACAGGGCTACAGATACGCAGTATTTT. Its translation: CASSKADRATDTQYF.

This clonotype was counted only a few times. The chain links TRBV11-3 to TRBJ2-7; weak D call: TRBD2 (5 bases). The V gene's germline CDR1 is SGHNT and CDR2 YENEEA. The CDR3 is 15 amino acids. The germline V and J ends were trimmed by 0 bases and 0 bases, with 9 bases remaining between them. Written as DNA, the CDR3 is TGTGCCAGCAGCTTAGATCCAGAGGGCTCCTACGAGCAGTACTTC. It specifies CASSLDPEGSYEQYF.

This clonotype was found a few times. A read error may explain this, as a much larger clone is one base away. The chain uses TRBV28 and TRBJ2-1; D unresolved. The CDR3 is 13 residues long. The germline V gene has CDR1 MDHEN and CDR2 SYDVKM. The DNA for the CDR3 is TGTGCCAGCAGGTTATCATGGGGTAATGAGCAGTTCTTC. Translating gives CASRLSWGNEQFF.

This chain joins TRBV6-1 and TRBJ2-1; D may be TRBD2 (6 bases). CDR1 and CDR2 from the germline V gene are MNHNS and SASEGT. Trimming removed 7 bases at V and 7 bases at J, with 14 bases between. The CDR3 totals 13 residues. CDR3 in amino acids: CASTIHGGNEQFF. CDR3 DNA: TGTGCCAGCACGATTCACGGGGGTAATGAGCAGTTCTTC.

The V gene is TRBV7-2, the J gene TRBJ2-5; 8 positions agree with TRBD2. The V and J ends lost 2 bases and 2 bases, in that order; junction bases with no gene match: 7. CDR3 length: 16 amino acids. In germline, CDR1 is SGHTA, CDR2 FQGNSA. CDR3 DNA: TGTGCCAGCAGCTTATTCGGGGGGGTGGGGCAAGAGACCCAGTACTTC. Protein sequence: CASSLFGGVGQETQYF.

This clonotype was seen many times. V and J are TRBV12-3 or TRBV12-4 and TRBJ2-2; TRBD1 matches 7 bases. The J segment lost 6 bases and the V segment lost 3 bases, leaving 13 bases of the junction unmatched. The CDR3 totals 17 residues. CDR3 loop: CASSLGRDSYSAGELFF. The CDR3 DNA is TGTGCCAGCAGTTTGGGACGGGACAGTTATTCCGCCGGGGAGCTGTTTTTT.